This T cell receptor beta chain was identified during a study of blood T cell repertoires in COVID-19. Study-level information: Samples came from the United States, Italy and Spain, spanning acute and convalescent COVID-19. The cDNA or gDNA used as material had been derived from T cells, B-cell-depleted T cells, or PBMCs.

The authors' processing: The assay estimated nucleated cells by amplifying reference gene primers. Method: immunoSEQ multiplex PCR; TCRdb's copy keeps in-frame clones and lacks some. The V and J calls and clone size come from that table; D and trimming were worked out from the DNA. The sample has nearly 55,000 clones; roughly 84% are singletons. The specimen sequenced was peripheral blood. This clonotype was obtained from a man between 65 and 79 years old with active COVID-19.

The DNA for the CDR3 is TGTGCCAGCAGTGAATCGGGGGATAGCAATCAGCCCCAGCATTTT. It is translated as CASSESGDSNQPQHF. The chain recombines TRBV6-4 with TRBJ1-5, with D perhaps TRBD1 (5 bases). The CDR3 contains 15 residues. The V and J ends lost 3 bases and 0 bases respectively, with 9 bases between them. Germline V gives CDR1 MRHNA, CDR2 SNTAGT.